This T cell receptor beta chain appears in the sequencing data of a study of blood T cell repertoires in COVID-19. Study details: The origin of the acute and convalescent COVID-19 samples was the United States, Italy and Spain.

CDR1 and CDR2 from the germline V gene are MNHNS and SASEGT. V lost 3 bases and J 4 bases, leaving 6 bases between the germline ends. There are 12 residues in the CDR3. The repertoire was sequenced with immunoSEQ multiplex PCR; TCRdb's copy has only in-frame clones and lacks some. The profile shows roughly 140,000 clones, 75% to 90% of them singletons. This clone was recorded once. The TCR comes from a woman in her 40s with acute or convalescent COVID-19. Sequencing used peripheral blood. The chain employs TRBV6-1 and TRBJ1-1; D is unclear. CDR3 in amino acids: CASSDRFTEAFF. CDR3 DNA sequence: TGTGCCAGCAGTGACAGATTCACTGAAGCTTTCTTT.